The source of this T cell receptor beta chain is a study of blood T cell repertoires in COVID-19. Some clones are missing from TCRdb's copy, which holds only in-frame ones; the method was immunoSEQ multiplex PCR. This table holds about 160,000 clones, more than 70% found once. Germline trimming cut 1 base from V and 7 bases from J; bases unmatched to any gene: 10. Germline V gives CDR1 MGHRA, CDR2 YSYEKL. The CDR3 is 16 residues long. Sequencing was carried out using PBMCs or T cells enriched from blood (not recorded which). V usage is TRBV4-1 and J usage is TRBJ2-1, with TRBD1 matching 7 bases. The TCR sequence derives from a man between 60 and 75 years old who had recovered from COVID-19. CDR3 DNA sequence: TGCGCCAGCAGCCAAGTTCCCGGGACAGCTCATAATGAGCAGTTCTTC. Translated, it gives CASSQVPGTAHNEQFF.